Each of the 22 T cell receptor beta chains below was sequenced from the same sample in a study of T cell responses to AZD1222 COVID-19 vaccine. TCRdb's copy holds only in-frame clones and misses some; the assay was immunoSEQ multiplex PCR. Of around 84,000 clones in the sample, about 90% are singletons; the top ten hold about a tenth. This material consisted of peripheral blood, taken on day 0 of MenACWY control vaccination. The receptors stem from an adult in good health.

The chain employs TRBV3-1 (or the pseudogene TRBV3-2) and TRBJ2-3; D gene unclear. Trimming took off 0 bases at V and 5 bases at J, with 3 bases between the two ends. The CDR3 runs to 12 residues. CDR1 is LGHDT and CDR2 is YNNKEL in the germline V gene (reference sequence). This CDR3 reads CASSQDRDTQYF. The CDR3 bases are TGTGCCAGCAGCCAAGACAGAGATACGCAGTATTTT.

The J gene is TRBJ2-1, the V gene TRBV19, with D unresolved. CDR3 length: 14 residues. The germline CDR1 and CDR2 sequences are LNHDA and SQIVND (reference sequence). Between the trimmed V and J ends, which lost 2 bases and 6 bases, there was a span of 11 bases. DNA of the CDR3: TGTGCCAGTAGTATACAGCGATTCGGCAATGAGCAGTTCTTC. Protein product: CASSIQRFGNEQFF.

This clone occurred a few times. This chain links TRBV6-5 with TRBJ1-2, with D perhaps matching TRBD1 (6 bases). Germline loops: CDR1 MNHEY, CDR2 SVGAGI. Trimming left V 2 bases short and J 8 bases short, with 18 bases between. This CDR3 region has 15 residues. The CDR3 sequence is CASSYKFQGPNGYTF. The DNA of the CDR3 is TGTGCCAGCAGTTACAAATTTCAGGGGCCGAACGGCTACACCTTC.

The chain combines TRBV19 with TRBJ2-7; 9 bases are shared with TRBD1. Germline V gene sequence: CDR1 LNHDA, CDR2 SQIVND (reference sequence). The CDR3 is 14 residues long. J gave up 5 bases and V 5 bases, and 7 bases lay outside the gene matches. The CDR3, as DNA: TGTGCCAGTAGTCACCGGACAGGGGCCCACGAGCAGTACTTC. Its translation: CASSHRTGAHEQYF. The whole variable domain, remainder taken from reference TRBV19 and TRBJ2-7, is DGGITQSPKYLFRKEGQNVTLSCEQNLNHDAMYWYRQDPGQGLRLIYYSQIVNDFQKGDIAEGYSVSREKKESFPLTVTSAQKNPTAFYLCASSHRTGAHEQYFGPGTRLTVT.

The chain has TRBV15 and TRBJ2-5, with 8 bases aligning to TRBD1. The CDR3 runs to 15 residues. Germline V gene data show CDR1 as LNHNV and CDR2 as YYDKDF (reference sequence). Trimming cost V 6 bases and J 2 bases; bases outside gene matches: 8. In nucleotides, the CDR3 is TGTGCCACCAGTTATACTACAGGGGGTCAAGAGACCCAGTACTTC. Its protein is CATSYTTGGQETQYF.

The rearrangement joins TRBV29-1 to TRBJ1-1; maybe TRBD1 (6 bases). The length of the CDR3 is 15 residues. The germline V and J ends were trimmed by 4 bases and 1 base, with 16 bases remaining between them. Per the germline V gene, CDR1 is SQVTM and CDR2 is ANQGSEA. The CDR3 reads CSVVPSGGRNTEAFF. The CDR3 DNA sequence: TGCAGCGTTGTCCCGTCGGGGGGCCGGAACACTGAAGCTTTCTTT.

This chain links TRBV27 with TRBJ2-7; a weak D match, TRBD1 (6 bases). With 10 bases removed from V and 9 bases from J, the gap between germline ends came to 25 bases. The CDR3 sequence is 14 residues long. In germline, CDR1 is MNHEY, CDR2 SMNVEV (reference sequence). Written as DNA, the CDR3 is TGTGCCACCGGCATAGGACAGAGCGCTGCCCGGCAGTACTTC. It specifies CATGIGQSAARQYF.

This clone has a handful of counts. The rearrangement links TRBV4-1 to TRBJ1-6; no clear D. Looked up from germline, CDR1 is MGHRA and CDR2 is YSYEKL. This CDR3 has 17 amino acids. With 3 bases removed from V and 9 bases from J, the gap between germline ends came to 21 bases. The CDR3 region has the DNA TGCGCCAGCAGCCACGTAGATATGGGGTTCTTTTTTTCACCCCTCCACTTT. This sequence encodes CASSHVDMGFFFSPLHF.

The gene calls are TRBV15 and TRBJ2-1, with 8 nucleotides matching TRBD2. Germline V gene sequence: CDR1 LNHNV, CDR2 YYDKDF (reference sequence). The CDR3 sequence is 14 residues long. J lost 1 base, V lost 5 bases, and 1 base had no gene match. CDR3 nucleotides: TGTGCCACCAGCGAGCGGGAGTCCTACAATGAGCAGTTCTTC. As protein: CATSERESYNEQFF.

This chain links TRBV7-2 with TRBJ1-5; D is undetermined. The germline CDR1 and CDR2 sequences are SGHTA and FQGNSA. There are 15 residues in the CDR3. V was shortened by 6 bases and J by 5 bases, with 17 bases between the two germline ends. Written as DNA, the CDR3 is TGTGCCAGCAGTTCGTCAAGGCGGAGCGATCAGCCCCAGCATTTT. Translation gives CASSSSRRSDQPQHF.

J is TRBJ2-7 and V is TRBV18; D gene uncertain. This CDR3 has 13 residues. Per germline, CDR1 KGHSH and CDR2 LQKENI. The germline V and J ends were trimmed by 3 bases and 5 bases, with 11 bases remaining between them. The DNA for the CDR3 is TGTGCCAGCTCACCCGCCGCGTGGGACGAGCAGTACTTC. It specifies CASSPAAWDEQYF.

In this sample, this clone is medium-sized (0.01 to 0.1%). The chain carries TRBV4-3 and TRBJ1-1, with 8 bases identical to TRBD1. Trimming took 0 bases from V and 5 from J; bases not matched to a gene: 8. The CDR3 spans 16 residues. The germline gives CDR1 LGHNA, CDR2 YSLEER. The CDR3 DNA follows: TGCGCCAGCAGCCAAGAATCCTGGACAGGGCGGACTGAAGCTTTCTTT. Its protein is CASSQESWTGRTEAFF.

This sequence joins TRBV6-1 and TRBJ1-6; 9 bases map to TRBD1. Trimming at V came to 3 bases and at J to 7 bases, leaving 4 bases not matched to a gene. The length of the CDR3 is 15 residues. Germline lookup yields CDR1 MNHNS and CDR2 SASEGT. CDR3 region: CASSEGDRVNSPLHF. The CDR3 DNA reads as TGTGCCAGCAGTGAGGGGGACAGGGTGAATTCACCCCTCCACTTT.

V gene TRBV30 combines with J gene TRBJ1-2, with 9 positions matching TRBD1. Germline CDR1 reads GTSNPN; CDR2 reads SVGIG (reference sequence). The CDR3 totals 14 residues. V shed 0 bases and J 7 bases; nucleotides not matched to a gene: 6. CDR3 DNA sequence: TGTGCCTGGAGTGTACAGGGGGCTCGAAGTGGCTACACCTTC. This gives the protein CAWSVQGARSGYTF.

The CDR3 protein is CASSQRVTTDTQYF. CDR3 bases: TGTGCCAGCAGTCAAAGAGTTACCACAGATACGCAGTATTTT. The chain carries TRBV7-9 and TRBJ2-3; D gene ambiguous. Germline V gene data show CDR1 as SEHNR and CDR2 as FQNEAQ (reference sequence). This CDR3 is built from 14 residues. V lost 6 bases and J 2 bases, leaving 12 bases between the germline ends.

In its sample, this clone was seen a few times. The chain uses TRBV5-1 and TRBJ1-5; D is unclear. Germline-derived CDR1 and CDR2 are SGHRS and YFSETQ. V lost 4 bases and J lost 5, with 16 bases in between. The CDR3 covers 15 residues. CDR3 region: CASSRDGKFDQPQHF. The CDR3 nucleotides read TGCGCCAGCAGCAGAGACGGGAAATTCGATCAGCCCCAGCATTTT.

The table lists this clone with a few counts. V gene TRBV18 combines with J gene TRBJ2-7, with D possibly TRBD1 on 5 matching bases. The V end lost 3 bases, the J end lost 3 bases, and 12 bases lay between the germline ends. This CDR3 spans 14 amino acids. Germline V gives CDR1 KGHSH, CDR2 LQKENI. CDR3 sequence reads: CASSPPGRVYEQYF. CDR3 sequence (DNA): TGTGCCAGCTCACCCCCGGGCAGGGTCTACGAGCAGTACTTC. The full variable domain, with the rest looked up from reference TRBV18 and TRBJ2-7, is NAGVMQNPRHLVRRRGQEARLRCSPMKGHSHVYWYRQLPEEGLKFMVYLQKENIIDESGMPKERFSAEFPKEGPSILRIQQVVRGDSAAYFCASSPPGRVYEQYFGPGTRLTVT.

The chain recombines TRBV2 with TRBJ2-7; D gene ambiguous. Germline CDR1 reads SNHLY; CDR2 reads FYNNEI. The length of the CDR3 is 13 residues. Trimming took off 2 bases at V and 3 bases at J, with 8 bases between the two ends. This CDR3 reads CASSEPQDYEQYF. The CDR3 DNA reads TGTGCCAGCAGTGAACCACAAGACTACGAGCAGTACTTC.

The genes are TRBV4-3 and TRBJ1-2, with TRBD1 identical over 10 bases. Losses at the gene ends were 0 bases for V and 1 base for J; bases not matched to a gene: 5. Germline loops: CDR1 LGHNA, CDR2 YSLEER. The length of the CDR3 is 17 residues. This CDR3 reads CASSQDPGTGVNYGYTF. In DNA form, the CDR3 reads TGCGCCAGCAGCCAAGACCCCGGGACAGGGGTTAACTATGGCTACACCTTC.

V gene TRBV25-1 combines with J gene TRBJ2-3; either TRBD1 or TRBD2 may fit D (5 bases each). Between the trimmed V and J ends, which lost 6 bases and 2 bases, there was a span of 15 bases. The CDR3 spans 15 residues. Germline assignment: CDR1 MGHDK and CDR2 SYGVNS. CDR3: CASRGLLGVTDTQYF. CDR3 sequence (DNA): TGTGCCAGCAGAGGGCTACTAGGGGTCACAGATACGCAGTATTTT.

The chain uses TRBV16 and TRBJ2-3, with 9 bases matching TRBD1. CDR1 and CDR2 from the germline V gene are KGHSY and FQNENV. The CDR3 runs to 16 residues. V was clipped by 1 base and J by 4 bases; unmatched bases: 6. DNA for the CDR3: TGTGCCAGCAGCCAATGGACAGGGGAGTTGGCAGATACGCAGTATTTT. It codes for CASSQWTGELADTQYF.

In this sample, this clone turned up a few times. This rearrangement joins TRBV28 to TRBJ1-1, with D tentatively TRBD1 (6 bases). Per germline, CDR1 MDHEN and CDR2 SYDVKM. The CDR3 is 16 amino acids. V lost 5 bases and J 3 bases, leaving 19 bases between the germline ends. This CDR3 reads CASSITGMGSHTEAFF. As DNA, the CDR3 is TGTGCCAGCAGTATCACAGGGATGGGGTCCCACACTGAAGCTTTCTTT.